The source of this TCR beta chain is a study of T cell responses to AZD1222 COVID-19 vaccine. Study conclusions and caveats: White British ancestry dominated among donors, who included more females, and clonal diversity was possibly underestimated. Baseline serology detected seropositivity in only 5 or 6 AZD1222 recipients. With dominance at 160-218 and 743-854, vaccine-associated CD4 TCRs spanned spike. Within unmutated variant regions lay the reported targets of nearly half of spike-specific TCRs.

Concerning this clone itself: The antigen is unknown.

V dropped 3 bases and J dropped 0; count of bases not matched to a gene: 11. The V gene's germline CDR1 is LNHDA and CDR2 SQIVND (reference sequence). This CDR3 contains 19 residues. Here immunoSEQ multiplex PCR was the method, and the copy in TCRdb shows in-frame clones only, minus some. Here the sample spans some 120,000 clones, around 89% being singletons. Source: peripheral blood, taken on day 0 of AZD1222 vaccination. The V gene is TRBV19, the J gene TRBJ1-3; 10 positions match TRBD1. This TCR was sampled from an adult in good health. Written as DNA, the CDR3 is TGTGCCAGTAGTATGACCGGGACAGGGGCCACCATCTCTGGAAACACCATATATTTT. Its protein product is CASSMTGTGATISGNTIYF.